This T cell receptor beta chain was identified in a study of blood T cell repertoires in COVID-19. Study background: Samples taken during acute and convalescent COVID-19 were collected in the United States, Italy and Spain.

Authors' processing steps: Amplification from reference gene primers served as the basis for estimated nucleated cell counts. Assay used: immunoSEQ multiplex PCR; TCRdb lists only in-frame clones, some missing. That table supplies the V and J calls and clone size; D and trimming were determined from the DNA. The data contain roughly 87,000 clones, about 85% of them singletons. The germline CDR1 and CDR2 sequences are MGHRA and YSYEKL. V shed 7 bases and J shed 4 bases, with 14 bases lying between them. The CDR3 spans 14 residues. Enrolled during active infection, Seattle patients were then followed longitudinally.

This chain joins TRBV4-1 and TRBJ1-5; no firm D call. The receptor's source is an elderly woman with COVID-19, enrolled during active disease. The sequenced sample was peripheral blood. As DNA, the CDR3 is TGCGCCAGCACCAAAACGTTCGGGAATCAGCCCCAGCATTTT. Translation gives CASTKTFGNQPQHF.